Following are 14 T cell receptor beta chains from one sample sequenced in a study of cytomegalovirus exposure and HLA in healthy donors. The PCR made use of 60 Vbeta and 13 Jbeta primers. Assay used: immunoSEQ multiplex PCR; TCRdb lists only in-frame clones, some missing. The profile shows about 140,000 clones, 75% to 90% of them singletons. The sequenced sample was PBMCs. These TCRs come from a female donor in good health and CMV-seronegative.

This clone was recorded a few times. CDR3 residues: CAWSVPQRTSNYGYTF. The DNA for the CDR3 is TGTGCCTGGAGTGTACCCCAAAGGACTTCTAACTATGGCTACACCTTC. The chain links TRBV30 to TRBJ1-2; D is unclear. This CDR3 has 16 residues. Germline loops: CDR1 GTSNPN, CDR2 SVGIG (reference sequence). Trimming cost V 0 bases and J 0 bases, with 14 bases left between them.

This sequence joins TRBV5-4 and TRBJ2-1, with D maybe TRBD2 (6 bases). V was trimmed by 3 bases and J by 3 bases, leaving 13 bases between them. Germline V gene data show CDR1 as SGHNT and CDR2 as YYREEE (reference sequence). This CDR3 is 15 amino acids long. CDR3 region: CASSSLSGVYNEQFF. The CDR3 coding sequence is TGTGCCAGCAGCTCGTTGTCGGGGGTCTACAATGAGCAGTTCTTC.

For the CDR3, the DNA is TGCGCCAGCAGCCGCTTACAGGGGAGCACTGAAGCTTTCTTT. This gives the protein CASSRLQGSTEAFF. The V gene is TRBV4-1, the J gene TRBJ1-1, with 7 positions matching TRBD1. Trimming removed 4 bases from V and 4 bases from J; junction bases left unmatched: 6. CDR1 is MGHRA and CDR2 is YSYEKL in the germline V gene. CDR3 length: 14 amino acids.

This clone was found a few times. The chain links TRBV11-2 to TRBJ2-3; TRBD2 agrees at 11 bases. CDR1 is SGHAT and CDR2 is FQNNGV in the germline V gene. This CDR3 spans 15 amino acids. J was trimmed by 2 bases and V by 6 bases; bases with no gene match: 4. DNA of the CDR3: TGTGCCAGCAGGCCGACTAGCGGGAACACAGATACGCAGTATTTT. Its translation: CASRPTSGNTDTQYF.

The chain is built from TRBV13 and TRBJ2-1, with TRBD1 matching 10 bases. After removal of 3 bases from V and 6 bases from J, the junction contained 8 bases not matched to a gene. The CDR3 is 16 amino acids. Germline CDR1 is PRHDT and CDR2 is FYEKMQ (reference sequence). CDR3 sequence reads: CASSLSRDRGINEQFF. As DNA, the CDR3 is TGTGCCAGCAGCTTGAGTAGGGACAGGGGAATCAATGAGCAGTTCTTC.

The chain has TRBV19 and TRBJ2-1; 10 bases map to TRBD1. Germline-derived CDR1 and CDR2 are LNHDA and SQIVND (reference sequence). The V segment lost 7 bases and the J segment 3 bases; nucleotides outside the gene matches: 3. The CDR3 sequence is 14 residues long. CDR3 in amino acids: CASMGQGIYNEQFF. The CDR3 nucleotides read TGTGCCAGTATGGGACAGGGGATCTACAATGAGCAGTTCTTC.

This chain links TRBV29-1 with TRBJ2-7; 16 bases are shared with TRBD2. This CDR3 contains 17 residues. The germline V gene encodes CDR1 SQVTM and CDR2 ANQGSEA. The V gene end was trimmed by 0 bases and the J gene end by 2 bases; junction bases not matched to a gene: 4. Here the CDR3 DNA reads TGCAGCGTTGAAGATGGGACTAGCGGGAGGGAGACCTACGAGCAGTACTTC. Amino acids: CSVEDGTSGRETYEQYF.

V is TRBV12-5 and J is TRBJ2-3, with a tentative D call TRBD1 (5 bases). Germline CDR1 is LGHNT and CDR2 is FRNRAP. V was pared by 6 bases and J by 2 bases, with 9 bases between. The CDR3 loop spans 13 amino acids. The CDR3 DNA reads as TGTGCTAGTGGATTGACAGTCACAGATACGCAGTATTTT. Protein sequence: CASGLTVTDTQYF.

This chain links TRBV5-4 with TRBJ2-1; TRBD1 agrees at 8 bases. Germline lookup yields CDR1 SGHNT and CDR2 YYREEE (reference sequence). The V segment lost 4 bases and the J segment 7 bases; nucleotides outside the gene matches: 10. The CDR3 is made up of 15 amino acids. For the CDR3, the DNA is TGTGCCAGCAGCAGCAGACAGGGGCGTGAGAATGAGCAGTTCTTC. This codes for CASSSRQGRENEQFF. Full variable domain (remainder filled in from reference TRBV5-4 and TRBJ2-1): ETGVTQSPTHLIKTRGQQVTLRCSSQSGHNTVSWYQQALGQGPQFIFQYYREEENGRGNFPPRFSGLQFPNYSSELNVNALELDDSALYLCASSSRQGRENEQFFGPGTRLTVL.

J is TRBJ1-1 and V is TRBV6-5; TRBD1 matches at 7 bases. In germline, CDR1 is MNHEY, CDR2 SVGAGI. CDR3 length equals 16 residues. V was pared by 2 bases and J by 2 bases, with 8 bases of the junction left unmatched. For the CDR3, the DNA is TGTGCCAGCAGTTACGGGTCCGGGACAGTTAACACTGAAGCTTTCTTT. Its protein is CASSYGSGTVNTEAFF.

The J gene is TRBJ1-6, the V gene TRBV6-1, with a possible D match to TRBD1 (5 bases). Germline assignment: CDR1 MNHNS and CDR2 SASEGT. The germline V and J ends were trimmed by 1 base and 2 bases, with 6 bases remaining between them. The CDR3 contains 15 residues. CDR3 in amino acids: CASSEGGAYNSPLHF. The CDR3 DNA is TGTGCCAGCAGTGAAGGGGGCGCCTATAATTCACCCCTCCACTTT.

The chain carries TRBV6-1 and TRBJ1-3; possibly TRBD1 for D (5 bases). V was cut by 1 base and J by 1 base, with 8 bases left in between. This CDR3 has 15 amino acids. Germline assignment: CDR1 MNHNS and CDR2 SASEGT. CDR3 bases: TGTGCCAGCAGTGAAGTCGGGGGATCTGGAAACACCATATATTTT. Translation: CASSEVGGSGNTIYF.

The chain uses TRBV10-3 and TRBJ1-1, with a tentative D call TRBD1 (5 bases). Between the trimmed V and J ends, which lost 5 bases and 0 bases, there was a span of 13 bases. Germline loops: CDR1 ENHRY, CDR2 SYGVKD. This CDR3 region has 15 residues. Here the CDR3 DNA reads TGTGCCATCAGTCAGTTTACAGGTCTGAACACTGAAGCTTTCTTT. Residues: CAISQFTGLNTEAFF.

The rearrangement uses TRBV7-8 and TRBJ2-7; D is possibly TRBD2 (6 bases). Germline CDR1 reads SGHVS; CDR2 reads FQNEAQ. V lost 1 base, J lost 0 bases, and 16 bases lay in between. The CDR3 contains 17 residues. CDR3 amino acids: CASSLGATGVSSYEQYF. The DNA of the CDR3 is TGTGCCAGCAGCTTAGGGGCAACGGGAGTCAGCTCCTACGAGCAGTACTTC.